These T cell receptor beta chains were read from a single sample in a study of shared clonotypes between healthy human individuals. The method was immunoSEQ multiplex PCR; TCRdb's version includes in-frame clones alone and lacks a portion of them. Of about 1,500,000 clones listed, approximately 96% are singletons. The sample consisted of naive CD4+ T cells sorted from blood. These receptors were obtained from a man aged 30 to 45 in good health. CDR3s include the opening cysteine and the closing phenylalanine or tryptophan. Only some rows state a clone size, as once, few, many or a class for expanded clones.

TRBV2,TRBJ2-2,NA,CASRDAGTGELFF
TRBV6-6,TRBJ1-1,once,CASSVGTEAFF
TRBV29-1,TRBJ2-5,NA,CSLEVRAETQYF
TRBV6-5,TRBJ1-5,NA,CASGDRGNQPQHF
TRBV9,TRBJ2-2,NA,CASRKGGWGTGELFF
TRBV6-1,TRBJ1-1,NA,CASTSGEYGTEAFF
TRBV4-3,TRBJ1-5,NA,CASSQGQLNQPQHF
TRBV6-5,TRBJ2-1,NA,CASSYVGPYNEQFF
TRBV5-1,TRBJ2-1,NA,CASSLGQGAYNEQFF
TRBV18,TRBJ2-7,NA,CASSPPDGTLYEQYF
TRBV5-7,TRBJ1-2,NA,CASSLARPGYTF
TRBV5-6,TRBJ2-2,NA,CASSLLGWSETSNTGELFF
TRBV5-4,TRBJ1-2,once,CASSPEGRGRTNYGYTF